The source of this TCR beta chain is a study of cytomegalovirus exposure and HLA in healthy donors. Study outcomes and limitations: CMV serostatus was the only recorded immune exposure for donors. Testing in vitro showed a few CMV-associated chains specific for CMV antigens.

V was pared by 3 bases and J by 5 bases, with 19 bases between. Germline V gene data show CDR1 as LGHNA and CDR2 as YNFKEQ. The CDR3 extends over 16 amino acids. In this sample, this clone turned up a few times. What it binds is unknown. Researchers ran the PCR with 60 Vbeta and 13 Jbeta primers. The method was immunoSEQ multiplex PCR; TCRdb's version includes in-frame clones alone and lacks a portion of them. The table has roughly 200,000 clones, roughly 80% seen once. The genes are TRBV4-2 and TRBJ2-5; D perhaps matches TRBD2 (6 bases). Sequenced input: PBMCs. This clonotype was sampled from a young woman in good health and CMV-seronegative. CDR3 protein: CASSQRSGVGTETQYF. CDR3 sequence (DNA): TGTGCCAGCAGCCAGAGGTCGGGAGTAGGGACGGAGACCCAGTACTTC.